Listed here are 4 T cell receptor beta chains from one sample, sequenced in a study of OX40 agonist ivuxolimab in advanced cancers. The data were produced by immunoSEQ multiplex PCR, yet TCRdb's version contains in-frame clones alone and is incomplete. The table records about 90,000 clones, 80% to 90% of them present only once. The source material was CD4+ or CD8+ T cells sorted from blood, sampled in a trial of the OX40 agonist ivuxolimab. These receptors all come from an adult with an advanced solid tumor such as melanoma, head and neck, liver or kidney cancer.

This chain joins TRBV11-2 and TRBJ2-7; D gene unclear. The germline V gene has CDR1 SGHAT and CDR2 FQNNGV. The V end was cut by 2 bases, the J end by 2 bases, with 16 bases between. This CDR3 region has 16 residues. The CDR3 DNA follows: TGTGCCAGCAGCTTATTTTTGGGCCTTCTAACCTACGAGCAGTACTTC. Protein product: CASSLFLGLLTYEQYF.

V and J are TRBV6-5 and TRBJ1-1, with 8 nucleotides matching TRBD1. Germline CDR1 reads MNHEY; CDR2 reads SVGAGI. The J segment lost 0 bases and the V segment lost 0 bases, leaving 3 bases of the junction unmatched. The CDR3 contains 16 residues. The CDR3 sequence: CASSYSPGGVNTEAFF. CDR3 in DNA: TGTGCCAGCAGTTACTCGCCAGGGGGCGTGAACACTGAAGCTTTCTTT.

J is TRBJ1-1 and V is TRBV7-9, with TRBD1 as a possible D gene (5 bases). Trimming removed 4 bases from V and 7 bases from J, with 10 bases in between. Germline assignment: CDR1 SEHNR and CDR2 FQNEAQ (reference sequence). The CDR3 covers 12 residues. As DNA, the CDR3 is TGTGCCAGCAGCTGGGGACGGGGTGAAGCTTTCTTT. Translation: CASSWGRGEAFF.

The gene calls are TRBV5-4 and TRBJ1-2; the D gene is possibly TRBD1 (5 bases). This CDR3 is 14 amino acids long. In germline, CDR1 is SGHNT, CDR2 YYREEE (reference sequence). The V and J ends lost 5 bases and 7 bases respectively, with 18 bases between them. The CDR3 region is CASRVGGDLAGYTF. Here the CDR3 DNA reads TGTGCCAGCAGGGTGGGAGGGGACTTAGCTGGCTACACCTTC.